This entry lists 10 T cell receptor beta chains sequenced from one sample in a study of blood T cell repertoires in COVID-19. The repertoire was sequenced with immunoSEQ multiplex PCR; TCRdb's copy has only in-frame clones and lacks some. Here the sample spans 150,000 to 200,000 clones, more than 75% being singletons. Sequenced: peripheral blood. All receptors come from a man between 18 and 29 years old with active or convalescent COVID-19.

This clone was picked up one time. This sequence joins TRBV6-5 and TRBJ1-2; D unresolved. The CDR3 extends over 12 amino acids. Germline values: CDR1 MNHEY, CDR2 SVGAGI. The V end lost 10 bases, the J end lost 2 bases, and 11 bases lay between the germline ends. The CDR3 sequence is CATGEANYGYTF. As DNA, the CDR3 is TGTGCCACCGGGGAGGCGAACTATGGCTACACCTTC.

In its sample, this clone was seen a few times. This chain joins TRBV9 and TRBJ2-1, with D maybe TRBD1 (5 bases). The CDR3 spans 16 residues. Looked up from germline, CDR1 is SGDLS and CDR2 is YYNGEE. Trimming shortened V by 0 bases and J by 5 bases, and 15 bases separated the two germline ends. CDR3 DNA: TGTGCCAGCAGCGTAGACGCTGGGGCATTAGACAATGAGCAGTTCTTC. As protein: CASSVDAGALDNEQFF.

The chain couples TRBV3-1 (or the pseudogene TRBV3-2) to TRBJ1-3, with 9 nucleotides matching TRBD1. The V gene's germline CDR1 is LGHDT and CDR2 YNNKEL (reference sequence). This CDR3 is built from 17 residues. J was trimmed by 0 bases and V by 4 bases; bases with no gene match: 7. The CDR3 reads CASSPGTGPSSGNTIYF. The CDR3 nucleotides are TGTGCCAGCAGCCCCGGGACAGGGCCTTCCTCTGGAAACACCATATATTTT.

The chain carries TRBV2 and TRBJ1-2; D might be TRBD1 (5 bases). The CDR3 totals 15 residues. The germline V gene encodes CDR1 SNHLY and CDR2 FYNNEI. V lost 2 bases to trimming and J lost 7 bases, with 17 bases between them. Written as DNA, the CDR3 is TGTGCCAGCAGTGAATCACCACAAGGGGTGGGTGGCTACACCTTC. This gives the protein CASSESPQGVGGYTF.

The chain employs TRBV29-1 and TRBJ2-1; 11 bases are a match to TRBD1. The V gene's germline CDR1 is SQVTM and CDR2 ANQGSEA. V shed 6 bases and J 3 bases; nucleotides not matched to a gene: 7. The CDR3 has 15 amino acids. The CDR3: CSVHSGTGGYNEQFF. The CDR3 nucleotides read TGCAGCGTACATTCCGGGACAGGGGGCTACAATGAGCAGTTCTTC.

The chain carries TRBV27 and TRBJ1-5; D perhaps matches TRBD1 (6 bases). This CDR3 region has 14 residues. CDR1 and CDR2 (germline): MNHEY, SMNVEV (reference sequence). Trimming removed 3 bases at V and 3 bases at J, with 9 bases between. The CDR3 DNA reads as TGTGCCAGCAGTTTTCAGGGGCTCAATCAGCCCCAGCATTTT. Its translation is CASSFQGLNQPQHF.

V usage is TRBV11-3 and J usage is TRBJ2-5; tentative D call: TRBD1 (5 bases). Per germline, CDR1 SGHNT and CDR2 YENEEA. V was clipped by 2 bases and J by 5 bases, with 12 bases between them. The CDR3 spans 14 residues. The CDR3 reads CASSLMKGRETQYF. The CDR3 DNA follows: TGTGCCAGCAGCTTAATGAAGGGGCGGGAGACCCAGTACTTC.

The count of this clone is one. The chain combines TRBV5-1 with TRBJ1-3; TRBD1 matches 7 bases. V lost 4 bases, J lost 2 bases, and 9 bases stayed unmatched. CDR1 is SGHRS and CDR2 is YFSETQ in the germline V gene. The CDR3 length is 16 residues. CDR3: CASSPETGTAGNTIYF. The CDR3 DNA reads TGCGCCAGCAGCCCTGAGACCGGGACAGCTGGAAACACCATATATTTT. The complete variable domain, with remaining parts taken from reference TRBV5-1 and TRBJ1-3, reads KAGVTQTPRYLIKTRGQQVTLSCSPISGHRSVSWYQQTPGQGLQFLFEYFSETQRNKGNFPGRFSGRQFSNSRSEMNVSTLELGDSALYLCASSPETGTAGNTIYFGEGSWLTVV.

The genes are TRBV7-8 and TRBJ2-3; a weak D match, TRBD2 (5 bases). Germline V gives CDR1 SGHVS, CDR2 FQNEAQ. The CDR3 contains 16 residues. V was pared by 4 bases and J by 3 bases, with 17 bases between. The DNA of the CDR3 is TGTGCCAGCAGCTCCCCGCGGGTGGAATTAACAGATACGCAGTATTTT. Its translation: CASSSPRVELTDTQYF.

The gene calls are TRBV28 and TRBJ1-2, with D perhaps matching TRBD1 (6 bases). Germline V lookup: CDR1 MDHEN, CDR2 SYDVKM. The CDR3 has 14 amino acids. The V and J ends lost 1 base and 2 bases respectively, with 8 bases between them. DNA for the CDR3: TGTGCCAGCAGTTTATACAGGGCCAACTATGGCTACACCTTC. It specifies CASSLYRANYGYTF.